This TCR beta chain came from a study of cytomegalovirus exposure and HLA in healthy donors. Findings and caveats of the study: Most observed TCR sequences were rare, whereas some public TCRs were detected in many donors. A few of the chains that were CMV-associated were confirmed in vitro to be specific for CMV antigens. Cytomegalovirus status was reportedly diagnosed by the classifier with high specificity and sensitivity.

Assay: immunoSEQ multiplex PCR; the TCRdb copy retains only in-frame clones and omits some. The sample records 70,000 to 75,000 clones, roughly 92% being singletons. CDR3 length equals 15 residues. Germline V CDR1 and CDR2: MDHEN, SYDVKM. Germline trimming cut 5 bases from V and 1 base from J; bases unmatched to any gene: 4. In the case of this clone: The antigen is undetermined.

V is TRBV28 and J is TRBJ2-3; 9 bases are a match to TRBD1. The receptor comes from a woman aged 18-29 years in good health and CMV-seropositive. The sample comprised PBMCs. The CDR3 loop reads CASSSYRGRTDTQYF. Here the CDR3 DNA reads TGTGCCAGCAGTAGTTACAGGGGGCGCACAGATACGCAGTATTTT. The full variable domain, in which reference TRBV28 and TRBJ2-3 provide the parts outside the CDR3, is DVKVTQSSRYLVKRTGEKVFLECVQDMDHENMFWYRQDPGLGLRLIYFSYDVKMKEKGDIPEGYSVSREKKERFSLILESASTNQTSMYLCASSSYRGRTDTQYFGPGTRLTVL.